This TCR beta chain originates from a study of T-cell memory formation after mild COVID-19. This clonotype was recorded at least ten times. Its antigen is undetermined. Trimming cost V 0 bases and J 9 bases, with 10 bases left between them. The CDR3 loop spans 14 amino acids. The V gene's germline CDR1 is SGHDT and CDR2 YYEEEE. TCRdb reprocessed the 5' RACE reads via MiXCR and lists one record per CDR3 protein. The sample lists approximately 170,000 distinct CDR3 sequences, roughly 13% occurring once. Regarding the study as a whole: The pre-infection memory compartment contained some responding clones, suggesting cross-reactive memory joined.

J is TRBJ1-6 and V is TRBV5-6; a possible D gene is TRBD1 (5 bases). The sequencing input was PBMCs or a T cell subset sorted from them (not recorded which). The TCR was taken from a man aged 18 to 35 who had mild COVID-19 (a few samples of this study predate the infection). Cell type and time point are not known. The chain's CDR3 is CASSLGLGGSPLHF. The DNA of the CDR3 is TGTGCCAGCAGCTTGGGTCTTGGGGGTTCACCCCTCCACTTT.